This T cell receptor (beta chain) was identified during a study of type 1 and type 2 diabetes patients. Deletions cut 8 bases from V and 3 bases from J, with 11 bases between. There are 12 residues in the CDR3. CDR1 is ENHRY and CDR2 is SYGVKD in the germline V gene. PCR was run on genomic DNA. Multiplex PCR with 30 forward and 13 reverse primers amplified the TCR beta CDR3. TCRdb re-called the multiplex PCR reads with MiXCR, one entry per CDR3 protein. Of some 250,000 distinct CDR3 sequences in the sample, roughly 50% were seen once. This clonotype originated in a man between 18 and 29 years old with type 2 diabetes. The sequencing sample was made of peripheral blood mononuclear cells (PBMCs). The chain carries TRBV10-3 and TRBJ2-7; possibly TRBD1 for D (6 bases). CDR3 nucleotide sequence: TGTGCCATCGGCCGGACAGACTACGAGCAGTACTTC. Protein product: CAIGRTDYEQYF.